This T cell receptor beta chain is from a study of blood T cell repertoires in COVID-19. Turning to the study itself: PBMCs, B-cell-depleted T cells, or T cells provided the cDNA or gDNA that made up the material.

CDR3 length: 17 residues. V shed 5 bases and J 3 bases; nucleotides not matched to a gene: 9. Per the germline V gene, CDR1 is MNHEY and CDR2 is SVGEGT. Patients from Seattle were sampled longitudinally, starting during active infection. Generated by immunoSEQ multiplex PCR, the TCRdb table keeps only in-frame clones and is missing some. Found here are some 200,000 clones, around 83% of them singletons; the top ten hold less than 6%. The chain has TRBV6-2 or TRBV6-3 and TRBJ2-3; 12 bases match TRBD2. The source of this sequence is a woman between 65 and 79 years old with COVID-19, enrolled during active disease. Sample: peripheral blood. In nucleotides, the CDR3 is TGTGCCAGCAGTCGGACTAGCGGGATAGGCTTAACAGATACGCAGTATTTT. Residues: CASSRTSGIGLTDTQYF.